These T cell receptor beta chains were read from a single sample in a study of cytomegalovirus exposure and HLA in healthy donors. Clones were read by immunoSEQ multiplex PCR, and TCRdb kept only the in-frame ones, dropping some. The sample records under 250,000 clones, around 80% being singletons. Sample: PBMCs. These receptors were obtained from a male donor in good health and CMV-seronegative. Both conserved end residues are part of each CDR3. A D gene is named only where the DNA matches it firmly. The listing skips clone size in some rows; elsewhere it reads once, few, many or a size class.

>NA|TRBV5-1|TRBD1|TRBJ1-1
CASSAIDRGKTEAFF
TGCGCCAGCAGCGCCATAGACAGGGGGAAGACTGAAGCTTTCTTT
>NA|TRBV5-1|NA|TRBJ1-3
CASRPQTISGNTIYF
TGCGCCAGCAGACCTCAGACTATCTCTGGAAACACCATATATTTT
>NA|TRBV5-6|NA|TRBJ2-4
CASSLVEGVNIQYF
TGTGCCAGCAGCTTGGTGGAGGGAGTAAACATTCAGTACTTC
>NA|TRBV5-1|TRBD2|TRBJ2-5
CASTPLRGESETQYF
TGCGCCAGCACCCCCCTCCGGGGGGAGTCGGAGACCCAGTACTTC
>NA|TRBV19|NA|TRBJ2-1
CASSPGEYNEQFF
TGTGCCAGTAGTCCCGGAGAGTACAATGAGCAGTTCTTC
>NA|TRBV7-6|NA|TRBJ2-5
CASSLQGTQETQYF
TGTGCCAGCAGCTTACAGGGAACCCAAGAGACCCAGTACTTC
>NA|TRBV7-2|NA|TRBJ2-7
CASSSGGYSDEQYF
TGTGCCAGCAGCTCCGGAGGCTACAGTGACGAGCAGTACTTC
>NA|TRBV6-5|NA|TRBJ2-3
CASSYSWTSTDTQYF
TGTGCCAGCAGTTACTCGTGGACTAGCACAGATACGCAGTATTTT
>NA|TRBV7-6|NA|TRBJ2-2
CASSFRRERATGELFF
TGTGCCAGCAGCTTTCGACGGGAGCGGGCCACCGGGGAGCTGTTTTTT
>few|TRBV5-1|NA|TRBJ1-2
CASRPAGRNYGYTF
TGCGCCAGCCGCCCGGCAGGCCGTAACTATGGCTACACCTTC
>NA|TRBV6-5|NA|TRBJ2-3
CASSYVGSGTDTQYF
TGTGCCAGCAGTTATGTGGGGAGCGGCACAGATACGCAGTATTTT
>NA|TRBV6-6|TRBD1|TRBJ2-1
CASSYSGTGGRNEQFF
TGTGCCAGCAGTTACTCCGGGACAGGGGGGAGGAATGAGCAGTTCTTC
>few|TRBV7-9|TRBD1|TRBJ1-4
CASSQATGGGGEKLFF
TGTGCCAGCAGCCAGGCTACAGGGGGAGGTGGTGAAAAACTGTTTTTT
>NA|TRBV6-5|TRBD2|TRBJ2-7
CATGSGSSHEQYF
TGTGCCACTGGTAGCGGGAGTTCCCACGAGCAGTACTTC
>NA|TRBV5-4|TRBD1|TRBJ2-1
CASSLAAGGANEQFF
TGTGCCAGCAGCTTGGCGGCAGGGGGAGCGAATGAGCAGTTCTTC
>NA|TRBV28|TRBD1|TRBJ2-5
CASGSGTGEEETQYF
TGTGCCAGCGGCTCCGGGACAGGGGAGGAGGAGACCCAGTACTTC
>NA|TRBV7-6|TRBD2|TRBJ2-2
CASSLVAGGVNTGELFF
TGTGCCAGCAGCTTAGTAGCGGGAGGGGTCAACACCGGGGAGCTGTTTTTT
>NA|TRBV28|TRBD1|TRBJ2-7
CASSSPKTGATYEQYF
TGTGCCAGCAGTTCCCCGAAGACAGGGGCCACCTACGAGCAGTACTTC
>NA|TRBV5-1|NA|TRBJ2-5
CASSTEGSGTQYF
TGCGCCAGCAGCACGGAGGGCAGCGGGACCCAGTACTTC
>NA|TRBV9|TRBD1|TRBJ1-3
CASSKSAPGQGSSGNTIYF
TGTGCCAGCAGTAAAAGCGCCCCGGGACAGGGGAGCTCTGGAAACACCATATATTTT
>NA|TRBV19|NA|TRBJ2-7
CASSDLGPGEQYF
TGTGCCAGTAGTGACCTGGGCCCAGGCGAGCAGTACTTC
>NA|TRBV7-2|NA|TRBJ1-2
CASSFSGMGGYTF
TGTGCCAGCAGCTTCAGCGGGATGGGCGGCTACACCTTC
>NA|TRBV11-2|TRBD1|TRBJ2-3
CASSLDRGTDTQYF
TGTGCCAGCAGCCTTGACAGGGGCACAGATACGCAGTATTTT
>NA|TRBV5-4|TRBD2|TRBJ2-3
CASSSGLAETTDTQYF
TGTGCCAGCAGCTCCGGACTAGCGGAGACCACAGATACGCAGTATTTT
>NA|TRBV10-3|TRBD2|TRBJ2-1
CAISEPGLAAYNEQFF
TGTGCCATCAGTGAGCCGGGACTAGCGGCCTACAATGAGCAGTTCTTC
>NA|TRBV7-2|TRBD2|TRBJ2-7
CASSLGSRTSGIEQYF
TGTGCCAGCAGCTTAGGGAGTAGGACTAGCGGCATTGAGCAGTACTTC
>few|TRBV19|NA|TRBJ2-3
CASSIDRSSTDTQYF
TGTGCCAGTAGTATAGATCGTAGTTCCACAGATACGCAGTATTTT
>NA|TRBV19|TRBD1|TRBJ1-6
CASSILGVARGRNSPLHF
TGTGCCAGTAGTATACTTGGTGTGGCAAGGGGGCGGAATTCACCCCTCCACTTT
>NA|TRBV6-5|NA|TRBJ2-7
CASSPNRVGEQYF
TGTGCCAGCAGCCCTAACAGGGTCGGCGAGCAGTACTTC
>NA|TRBV27|TRBD2|TRBJ2-2
CASTAGLAGDTGELFF
TGTGCCAGCACCGCGGGACTAGCGGGAGACACCGGGGAGCTGTTTTTT
>NA|TRBV19|NA|TRBJ2-5
CASSMVRGRQETQYF
TGTGCCAGTAGTATGGTTCGGGGTCGCCAAGAGACCCAGTACTTC
>NA|TRBV7-9|NA|TRBJ2-7
CSSSLTSGRSYEQYF
TGTTCCAGCAGCTTGACAAGCGGCCGCTCCTACGAGCAGTACTTC
>few|TRBV4-1|TRBD1|TRBJ1-4
CASSQDPDRGFEKLFF
TGCGCCAGCAGCCAAGATCCGGACAGGGGATTTGAAAAACTGTTTTTT
>NA|TRBV7-2|TRBD2|TRBJ2-2
CASSPRAAGLTGELFF
TGTGCCAGCAGCCCCCGGGCAGCGGGACTTACCGGGGAGCTGTTTTTT
>NA|TRBV9|NA|TRBJ2-3
CASSVLSSSTDTQYF
TGTGCCAGCAGCGTATTGAGTTCTAGCACAGATACGCAGTATTTT
>NA|TRBV21-1|NA|TRBJ1-1
CASTDTKNTEAFF
TGTGCCAGCACCGACACCAAAAACACTGAAGCTTTCTTT
>NA|TRBV19|TRBD1|TRBJ1-1
CASIQGAITEAFF
TGTGCCAGCATACAGGGGGCTATCACTGAAGCTTTCTTT
>once|TRBV10-3|TRBD2|TRBJ2-1
CAISGKASGILNEQFF
TGTGCCATCAGTGGGAAGGCTAGCGGGATACTTAATGAGCAGTTCTTC
>NA|TRBV20-1|TRBD1|TRBJ2-7
CSARTGSEQYF
TGCAGTGCTAGGACAGGGAGCGAGCAGTACTTC
>NA|TRBV6-5|TRBD1|TRBJ1-2
CASRFGQGRGYTF
TGTGCCAGCAGATTCGGACAGGGACGTGGCTACACCTTC
>NA|TRBV30|TRBD1|TRBJ2-7
CAWSVQTGGYEQYF
TGTGCCTGGAGTGTACAGACAGGGGGCTACGAGCAGTACTTC
>NA|TRBV25-1|NA|TRBJ2-3
CASSVGTGATDTQYF
TGTGCCAGCAGTGTAGGAACGGGAGCCACAGATACGCAGTATTTT
>once|TRBV14|NA|TRBJ1-2
CASSQESGYGYTF
TGTGCCAGCAGCCAAGAGAGCGGTTATGGCTACACCTTC
>NA|TRBV15|TRBD2|TRBJ2-7
CATSKDPSGRLGEQYF
TGTGCCACCAGCAAAGATCCCAGCGGGAGGTTGGGTGAGCAGTACTTC
>few|TRBV11-2|TRBD2|TRBJ2-2
CASSLAVLAEGTGELFF
TGTGCCAGCAGCTTAGCCGTACTAGCGGAGGGGACCGGGGAGCTGTTTTTT
>NA|TRBV5-1|TRBD2|TRBJ2-1
CASSLVAIVGGVNEQFF
TGCGCCAGCAGCTTGGTAGCGATCGTTGGGGGGGTCAATGAGCAGTTCTTC
>NA|TRBV19|NA|TRBJ2-5
CASSAAWGGQETQYF
TGTGCCAGTAGTGCTGCGTGGGGAGGCCAAGAGACCCAGTACTTC
>few|TRBV2|TRBD1|TRBJ1-6
CADRTGVSGSPLHF
TGTGCCGACCGCACAGGGGTAAGTGGTTCACCCCTCCACTTT
>NA|TRBV19|TRBD1|TRBJ1-3
CASKGTGNSGNTIYF
TGTGCCAGTAAAGGGACAGGGAATTCTGGAAACACCATATATTTT
>NA|TRBV4-1|NA|TRBJ2-6
CASSQVAGRFSSGANVLTF
TGCGCCAGCAGCCAGGTGGCGGGCCGCTTTTCCTCTGGGGCCAACGTCCTGACTTTC
>NA|TRBV5-1|TRBD1|TRBJ1-2
CASSFGTAYGYTF
TGCGCCAGCAGCTTCGGGACAGCCTATGGCTACACCTTC
>NA|TRBV29-1|NA|TRBJ1-1
CSVGGDNTEAFF
TGCAGCGTTGGCGGGGATAACACTGAAGCTTTCTTT
>NA|TRBV28|NA|TRBJ1-2
CATSLLVSRGYTF
TGTGCCACCTCCCTATTAGTAAGCAGGGGCTACACCTTC
>NA|TRBV19|NA|TRBJ2-1
CASSIILARDEQFF
TGTGCCAGTAGTATTATCCTAGCTCGAGACGAGCAGTTCTTC
>NA|TRBV27|NA|TRBJ2-6
CASSRSGGQLSGANVLTF
TGTGCCAGCAGTAGATCAGGGGGGCAACTCTCTGGGGCCAACGTCCTGACTTTC
>NA|TRBV28|TRBD1|TRBJ2-5
CATDRGRETQYF
TGTGCCACCGACAGGGGGCGAGAGACCCAGTACTTC
>NA|TRBV5-6|NA|TRBJ1-2
CASSGAGNYGYTF
TGTGCCAGCAGCGGGGCGGGGAACTATGGCTACACCTTC
>NA|TRBV7-3|NA|TRBJ2-5
CASSLTRSSRETQYF
TGTGCCAGCAGCTTAACGAGGAGCTCCCGAGAGACCCAGTACTTC
>NA|TRBV5-6|NA|TRBJ2-5
CASRQTGRTQETQYF
TGTGCCAGCAGGCAGACAGGACGTACCCAAGAGACCCAGTACTTC